These 17 T cell receptor beta chains were all obtained from the same sample, sequenced in a study of blood T cell repertoires in COVID-19. The method was immunoSEQ multiplex PCR; TCRdb's version includes in-frame clones alone and lacks a portion of them. The table has about 400,000 clones, roughly 86% seen once. Sequenced input: PBMCs or T cells enriched from blood (not recorded which). These receptors were collected from a woman aged 40 to 50 with acute COVID-19.

CDR3 sequence: CASSLGLQGHSPLHF. The DNA for the CDR3 is TGTGCCAGCAGCTTAGGTTTACAGGGCCATTCACCCCTCCACTTT. The chain recombines TRBV7-9 with TRBJ1-6, with a weak D call TRBD1 (6 bases). The CDR3 totals 15 residues. Per the germline V gene, CDR1 is SEHNR and CDR2 is FQNEAQ (reference sequence). V was trimmed by 1 base and J by 8 bases, leaving 12 bases between them.

The V and J genes are TRBV11-2 and TRBJ1-3; D might be TRBD1 (5 bases). V was cut by 5 bases and J by 2 bases, with 13 bases left in between. CDR3 length: 15 amino acids. The germline CDR1 and CDR2 sequences are SGHAT and FQNNGV. The CDR3 DNA reads as TGTGCCAGCAGCCCCCCCGGCAGGGCTGGAAACACCATATATTTT. This codes for CASSPPGRAGNTIYF.

The chain uses TRBV6-5 and TRBJ1-3; D unresolved. Germline loops: CDR1 MNHEY, CDR2 SVGAGI. V lost 0 bases and J 2 bases, leaving 8 bases between the germline ends. This CDR3 contains 15 residues. The CDR3 loop reads CASSYSSMPGNTIYF. For the CDR3, the DNA is TGTGCCAGCAGTTACTCGAGTATGCCTGGAAACACCATATATTTT.

The V and J genes are TRBV6-5 and TRBJ2-7, with 7 bases matching TRBD2. Unmatched junction bases numbered 7, after V lost 5 bases and J lost 0 bases. CDR3 length equals 15 residues. Germline V gene lookup returns CDR1 MNHEY and CDR2 SVGAGI. The CDR3 DNA reads TGTGCCAGCAGTCCCCGGCGGGGGTCCTCCTACGAGCAGTACTTC. This translates into CASSPRRGSSYEQYF.

The chain carries TRBV18 and TRBJ2-6; 7 bases line up with TRBD2. Germline V gene sequence: CDR1 KGHSH, CDR2 LQKENI. Trimming cost V 2 bases and J 1 base; bases outside gene matches: 11. The CDR3 consists of 19 residues. The CDR3 here is CASSPYDASGPSGANVLTF. The CDR3 region has the DNA TGTGCCAGCTCACCATACGACGCTAGCGGCCCATCTGGGGCCAACGTCCTGACTTTC.

This chain links TRBV11-3 with TRBJ2-2; a possible D gene is TRBD1 (5 bases). V dropped 1 base and J dropped 4 bases, with 13 bases sitting between them. Looked up from germline, CDR1 is SGHNT and CDR2 is YENEEA. The CDR3 covers 16 residues. DNA of the CDR3: TGTGCCAGCAGCTTAGCGGGCAGGGTGAGCACCGGGGAGCTGTTTTTT. Translating it yields CASSLAGRVSTGELFF.

This clone was recorded once. The chain links TRBV2 to TRBJ2-3; 7 bases fit TRBD1. From germline, CDR1 is SNHLY and CDR2 FYNNEI. This CDR3 comprises 13 residues. V trimming: 6 bases; J trimming: 4 bases; junction bases outside the gene matches: 4. DNA of the CDR3: TGTGCCAGCAGCGTTGACAGGGCAGATACGCAGTATTTT. It specifies CASSVDRADTQYF.

The V gene is TRBV11-2, the J gene TRBJ1-2, with unresolved D. CDR3 size: 18 residues. Trimming took 1 base from V and 0 from J, leaving 18 bases between them. CDR1 SGHAT and CDR2 FQNNGV come from the germline V gene. For the CDR3, the DNA is TGTGCCAGCAGCTTAGGAAACCTGCCCAGGAAAGCTAACTATGGCTACACCTTC. Amino acid sequence: CASSLGNLPRKANYGYTF.

The chain carries TRBV10-2 and TRBJ1-5; D perhaps matches TRBD1 (5 bases). Trimming shortened V by 4 bases and J by 4 bases, and 17 bases separated the two germline ends. CDR1 and CDR2 from the germline V gene are WSHSY and SAAADI. The CDR3 extends over 16 amino acids. Here the CDR3 reads CASSVDRPQMNQPQHF. The CDR3 DNA follows: TGCGCCAGCAGTGTAGACAGACCTCAAATGAATCAGCCCCAGCATTTT.

The V gene is TRBV10-1, the J gene TRBJ1-2, with unresolved D. Germline lookup yields CDR1 WNHNN and CDR2 SYGVQD (reference sequence). The CDR3 extends over 16 amino acids. With 2 bases removed from V and 8 bases from J, the gap between germline ends came to 21 bases. The CDR3 DNA sequence: TGCGCCAGCAGTGAGGTAGAGACTCCAACCCCGGGAGGCTACACCTTC. Residues: CASSEVETPTPGGYTF.

The chain links TRBV30 to TRBJ2-7, with D perhaps TRBD1 (5 bases). The CDR3 runs 12 residues. Trimming shortened V by 0 bases and J by 7 bases, and 10 bases separated the two germline ends. Germline V gives CDR1 GTSNPN, CDR2 SVGIG (reference sequence). The CDR3 bases are TGTGCCTGGAGTGTACAAGGGGAAGAGCAGTACTTC. Residues: CAWSVQGEEQYF.

This chain uses TRBV7-8 with TRBJ2-7; 9 nucleotides align to TRBD1. The CDR3 contains 17 residues. J gave up 0 bases and V 5 bases, and 11 bases lay outside the gene matches. Germline values: CDR1 SGHVS, CDR2 FQNEAQ. CDR3 coding DNA: TGTGCCAGCAGCCCATCTGGACAGGGGATCTCCTCCTACGAGCAGTACTTC. Its translation: CASSPSGQGISSYEQYF.

This clone was seen a few times. Other DNA sequences in the sample encode the same CDR3. This chain connects TRBV5-1 to TRBJ1-3; D is perhaps TRBD1 (6 bases). Germline CDR1 is SGHRS and CDR2 is YFSETQ. The CDR3 covers 13 residues. Between the trimmed V and J ends, which lost 4 bases and 4 bases, there was a span of 9 bases. CDR3 loop: CASSPGAGNTIYF. In DNA, the CDR3 is TGCGCCAGCAGCCCAGGGGCAGGAAACACCATATATTTT.

The chain uses TRBV19 and TRBJ1-5; D remains ambiguous. Trimming removed 8 bases from V and 0 bases from J, with 14 bases in between. Germline V gives CDR1 LNHDA, CDR2 SQIVND (reference sequence). This CDR3 is 15 amino acids long. For the CDR3, the DNA is TGTGCCAGTTCGGGAGGCCGTTATAGCAATCAGCCCCAGCATTTT. This codes for CASSGGRYSNQPQHF. Full variable domain (rest looked up from reference TRBV19 and TRBJ1-5): DGGITQSPKYLFRKEGQNVTLSCEQNLNHDAMYWYRQDPGQGLRLIYYSQIVNDFQKGDIAEGYSVSREKKESFPLTVTSAQKNPTAFYLCASSGGRYSNQPQHFGDGTRLSIL.

The chain has TRBV19 and TRBJ2-7; perhaps TRBD1 as D (6 bases). V shed 8 bases and J shed 1 base, with 15 bases lying between them. The germline V gene has CDR1 LNHDA and CDR2 SQIVND (reference sequence). The CDR3 totals 14 residues. The CDR3 loop is CASCEGEMSYEQYF. Here the CDR3 DNA reads TGTGCCAGTTGTGAGGGGGAGATGTCCTACGAGCAGTACTTC.

V usage is TRBV5-5 and J usage is TRBJ2-3; TRBD2 matches 8 bases. The V gene end was trimmed by 1 base and the J gene end by 6 bases; junction bases not matched to a gene: 10. The CDR3 consists of 16 residues. The germline gives CDR1 SGHKS, CDR2 YYEKEE (reference sequence). CDR3 loop: CASSLLAQKRGDTQYF. CDR3 sequence (DNA): TGTGCCAGCAGCTTGTTGGCTCAAAAGCGGGGGGATACGCAGTATTTT.

A single count supports this clone. The chain carries TRBV21-1 and TRBJ2-6; the table's D call, TRBD1, has no DNA check behind it. TRBV21-1 is given as a pseudogene. The CDR3 is made up of 20 amino acids. The CDR3 spells CASSPRTGGPTLSGANVLTF. CDR3 DNA sequence: TGTGCCAGCAGCCCTCGGACAGGGGGACCCACTCTCTCTGGGGCCAACGTCCTGACTTTC.